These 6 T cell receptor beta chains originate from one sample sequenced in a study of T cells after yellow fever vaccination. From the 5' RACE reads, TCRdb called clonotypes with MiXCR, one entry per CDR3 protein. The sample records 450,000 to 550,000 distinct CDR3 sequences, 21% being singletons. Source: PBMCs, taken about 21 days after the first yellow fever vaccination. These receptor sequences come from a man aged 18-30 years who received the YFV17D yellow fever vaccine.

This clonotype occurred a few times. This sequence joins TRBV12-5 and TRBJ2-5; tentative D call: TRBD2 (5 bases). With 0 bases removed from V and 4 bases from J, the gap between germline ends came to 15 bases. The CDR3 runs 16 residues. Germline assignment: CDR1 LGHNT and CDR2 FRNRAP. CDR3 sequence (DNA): TGTGCTAGTGGTTTGGTAACTAGTCGTAACCGAGAGACCCAGTACTTC. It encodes CASGLVTSRNRETQYF.

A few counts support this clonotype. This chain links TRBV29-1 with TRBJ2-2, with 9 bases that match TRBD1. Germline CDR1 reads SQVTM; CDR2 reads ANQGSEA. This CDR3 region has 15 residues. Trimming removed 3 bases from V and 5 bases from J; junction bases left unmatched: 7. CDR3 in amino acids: CSVELRDRGTGELFF. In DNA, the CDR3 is TGCAGCGTTGAGTTAAGAGACAGGGGGACCGGGGAGCTGTTTTTT.

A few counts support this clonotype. Here the CDR3 DNA reads TGTGCCAACTTCCAGGGTTATAGCAATCAGCCCCAGCATTTT. It codes for CANFQGYSNQPQHF. The V and J genes are TRBV27 and TRBJ1-5, with D possibly being TRBD1 (5 bases). In germline, CDR1 is MNHEY, CDR2 SMNVEV (reference sequence). The CDR3 spans 14 residues. V dropped 10 bases and J dropped 0 bases, with 13 bases sitting between them.

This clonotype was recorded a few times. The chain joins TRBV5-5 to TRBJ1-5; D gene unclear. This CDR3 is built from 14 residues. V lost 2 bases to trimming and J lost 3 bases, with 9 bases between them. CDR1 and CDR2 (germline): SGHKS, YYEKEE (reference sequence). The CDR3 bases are TGTGCCAGCAGCTTTGGGCTACTCAATCAGCCCCAGCATTTT. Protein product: CASSFGLLNQPQHF.

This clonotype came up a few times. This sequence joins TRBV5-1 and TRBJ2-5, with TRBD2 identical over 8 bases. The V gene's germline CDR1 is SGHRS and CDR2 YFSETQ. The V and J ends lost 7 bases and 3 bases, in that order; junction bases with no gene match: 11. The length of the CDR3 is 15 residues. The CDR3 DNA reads TGCGCCAGCGCCGCCGGAACTAGCGGTGAAGAGACCCAGTACTTC. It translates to CASAAGTSGEETQYF.

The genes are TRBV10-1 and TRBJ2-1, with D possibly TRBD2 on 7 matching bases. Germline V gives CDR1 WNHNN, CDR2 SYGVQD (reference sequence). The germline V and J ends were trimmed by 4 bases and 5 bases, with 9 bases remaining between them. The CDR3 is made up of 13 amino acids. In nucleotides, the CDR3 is TGCGCCAGCAGTGGCGGGGGCAACAATGAGCAGTTCTTC. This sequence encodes CASSGGGNNEQFF.